This TCR beta chain stems from a study of CD8+ T cells in alopecia areata. Study findings and constraints: Mice showed TCR sharing more clearly than patients did, possibly owing to HLA. Alopecia totalis/universalis scalp especially showed more expanded CD8+ clones than normal scalp. Sequencing of scalp tissue also captures the resident alphabeta T cells of normal skin.

Sorting from PBMCs produced CD4+ and CD8+ T cells. CDR3 size: 13 residues. The V gene lost 2 bases and the J gene lost 7 bases, with 12 bases spanning the gap. CDR1 SGHRS and CDR2 YFSETQ come from the germline V gene. Worth noting for this clone: Antigen: not known.

In each case, RNA was isolated and then reverse transcribed into cDNA as the sequencing template. The protocol was immunoSEQ multiplex PCR, while the TCRdb copy is restricted to in-frame clones and leaves out a portion. The sample records approximately 98,000 clones, approximately 60% being singletons. The chain uses TRBV5-1 and TRBJ1-1, with D unclear. The sequence was collected from a human donor in good health. The specimen sequenced was CD8+ T cells sorted from blood. The CDR3 spells CASSFGRGYEAFF. CDR3 coding DNA: TGCGCCAGCAGCTTTGGTCGAGGGTATGAAGCTTTCTTT. The variable domain in full, with the rest retrieved from reference TRBV5-1 and TRBJ1-1, is KAGVTQTPRYLIKTRGQQVTLSCSPISGHRSVSWYQQTPGQGLQFLFEYFSETQRNKGNFPGRFSGRQFSNSRSEMNVSTLELGDSALYLCASSFGRGYEAFFGQGTRLTVV.